Listed here are 29 T cell receptor beta chains from one sample, sequenced in a study of PD-L1 blockade in urothelial cancer. Profiling relied on immunoSEQ multiplex PCR, and the TCRdb table lists in-frame clones only, not all of them. The sample records 50,000 or so clones, more than 65% being singletons. Sequenced material: PBMCs, taken around atezolizumab (anti-PD-L1) treatment. The receptors were gathered from a man between 65 and 80 years old with urothelial cancer.

This sequence joins TRBV19 and TRBJ2-7; 7 nucleotides agree with TRBD1. V dropped 5 bases and J dropped 3; count of bases not matched to a gene: 4. The CDR3 has 13 amino acids. From germline, CDR1 is LNHDA and CDR2 SQIVND (reference sequence). The CDR3 region has the DNA TGTGCCAGTAGTGTGGGACAGATCTACGAGCAGTACTTC. This sequence encodes CASSVGQIYEQYF.

This sequence joins TRBV4-1 and TRBJ2-1; 8 positions agree with TRBD2. The CDR3 covers 15 residues. CDR1 and CDR2 from the germline V gene are MGHRA and YSYEKL. The V segment lost 1 base and the J segment 8 bases; nucleotides outside the gene matches: 7. CDR3: CASSQGVAGTYEQFF. CDR3 nucleotide sequence: TGCGCCAGCAGCCAAGGGGTAGCGGGAACGTATGAGCAGTTCTTC.

This clone was detected once. The chain combines TRBV5-1 with TRBJ2-7; 13 bases match TRBD2. Germline CDR1 and CDR2: SGHRS and YFSETQ. The V segment lost 4 bases and the J segment 0 bases; nucleotides outside the gene matches: 4. CDR3 length: 16 amino acids. The CDR3 spells CASSLGLAGVSYEQYF. CDR3 bases: TGCGCCAGCAGCCTAGGACTAGCGGGAGTCTCCTACGAGCAGTACTTC.

The J gene is TRBJ2-7, the V gene TRBV18; TRBD2 might be the D (6 bases). V lost 5 bases and J lost 3, with 11 bases in between. CDR3 size: 13 residues. Germline V gene lookup returns CDR1 KGHSH and CDR2 LQKENI. CDR3 in amino acids: CASSSGDGYEQYF. DNA for the CDR3: TGTGCCAGCTCATCGGGGGACGGCTACGAGCAGTACTTC.

V and J are TRBV4-1 and TRBJ2-7; no reliable D call. CDR1 and CDR2 from the germline V gene are MGHRA and YSYEKL. Trimming pared 0 bases from V and 7 bases from J, leaving 10 bases between. The CDR3 totals 13 residues. The CDR3 loop reads CASSQDYLGEQYF. The CDR3 DNA reads TGCGCCAGCAGCCAAGACTACCTCGGGGAGCAGTACTTC.

The chain joins TRBV5-1 to TRBJ2-7, with TRBD2 matching 11 bases. The CDR3 totals 17 residues. Germline V gene sequence: CDR1 SGHRS, CDR2 YFSETQ. Trimming took 3 bases from V and 6 from J; bases not matched to a gene: 14. This CDR3 is CASSSTPELAGVREQYF. The CDR3 bases are TGCGCCAGCAGCTCCACGCCGGAACTAGCGGGAGTTCGCGAGCAGTACTTC.

V and J are TRBV28 and TRBJ1-4, with 7 bases lining up with TRBD1. The V segment lost 4 bases and the J segment 4 bases; nucleotides outside the gene matches: 6. The CDR3 is 15 residues long. Germline CDR1 and CDR2: MDHEN and SYDVKM. This CDR3 is CASSSYRGLNEKLFF. For the CDR3, the DNA is TGTGCCAGCAGTTCCTACAGGGGACTTAATGAAAAACTGTTTTTT. Drawing the rest from reference TRBV28 and TRBJ1-4, the complete variable domain is DVKVTQSSRYLVKRTGEKVFLECVQDMDHENMFWYRQDPGLGLRLIYFSYDVKMKEKGDIPEGYSVSREKKERFSLILESASTNQTSMYLCASSSYRGLNEKLFFGSGTQLSVL.

This chain links TRBV28 with TRBJ1-5; 9 positions match TRBD1. The V and J ends lost 6 bases and 2 bases, in that order; junction bases with no gene match: 5. This CDR3 contains 15 residues. CDR1 MDHEN and CDR2 SYDVKM come from the germline V gene. CDR3 loop: CASSSDRGGNQPQHF. The CDR3 nucleotides are TGTGCCAGCAGCTCCGACAGGGGGGGCAATCAGCCCCAGCATTTT.

This clone was picked up many times. The genes are TRBV9 and TRBJ1-1; 7 positions match TRBD1. Germline values: CDR1 SGDLS, CDR2 YYNGEE. The V and J ends lost 3 bases and 2 bases, in that order; junction bases with no gene match: 4. The CDR3 covers 14 residues. CDR3 region: CASSEGTDNTEAFF. CDR3 nucleotide sequence: TGTGCCAGCAGCGAAGGGACAGACAACACTGAAGCTTTCTTT.

The chain couples TRBV29-1 to TRBJ2-3; 13 bases are a match to TRBD2. The V gene end was trimmed by 2 bases and the J gene end by 8 bases; junction bases not matched to a gene: 7. The CDR3 has 15 amino acids. Per the germline V gene, CDR1 is SQVTM and CDR2 is ANQGSEA. CDR3 nucleotides: TGCAGCGTTGAAAAAAGGACTAGCGGGAGTCTTACGCAGTATTTT. Residues: CSVEKRTSGSLTQYF.

The CDR3 region is CAWGTGNYGYTF. CDR3 sequence (DNA): TGTGCCTGGGGGACAGGGAACTATGGCTACACCTTC. The chain joins TRBV30 to TRBJ1-2, with TRBD1 identical over 9 bases. J gave up 2 bases and V 5 bases, and 0 bases lay outside the gene matches. The CDR3 is 12 amino acids. CDR1 and CDR2 from the germline V gene are GTSNPN and SVGIG (reference sequence).

This chain links TRBV5-4 with TRBJ2-7; 13 positions match TRBD2. J lost 9 bases, V lost 0 bases, and 9 bases had no gene match. Germline V gene sequence: CDR1 SGHNT, CDR2 YYREEE (reference sequence). This CDR3 contains 16 residues. CDR3 in DNA: TGTGCCAGCAGCTTGGATCTAACTAGCGGGAGGGCCTTGCAGTACTTC. It translates to CASSLDLTSGRALQYF.

V gene TRBV19 combines with J gene TRBJ2-3; 8 bases match TRBD2. The germline gives CDR1 LNHDA, CDR2 SQIVND (reference sequence). The V and J ends lost 6 bases and 2 bases, in that order; junction bases with no gene match: 4. This CDR3 contains 14 residues. The CDR3 DNA sequence: TGTGCCAGTAGCAAGACTAGCGCCACAGATACGCAGTATTTT. It codes for CASSKTSATDTQYF.

The V gene is TRBV6-6, the J gene TRBJ1-1; 7 nucleotides align to TRBD1. The junction had 2 bases not matched to a gene; V was cut back by 6 bases and J by 7 bases. The CDR3 covers 11 residues. Per germline, CDR1 MNHNY and CDR2 SVGAGI (reference sequence). CDR3 in DNA: TGTGCCAGCAGAGCAGGGGGTGAAGCTTTCTTT. Protein product: CASRAGGEAFF.

Remarks on this clone: At one boundary the junction diverges from the germline segment, which might be a read error. The chain carries TRBV7-7 and TRBJ2-1; 10 bases agree with TRBD2. This CDR3 has 14 amino acids. The germline V gene has CDR1 SSHAT and CDR2 FNYEAQ (reference sequence). The CDR3 loop is CASTASGRYEEQFF. The DNA for the CDR3 is TGTGCTAGCACGGCTAGCGGGAGATATGAGGAGCAGTTCTTC.

The V and J genes are TRBV28 and TRBJ2-2; 7 positions match TRBD2. The J segment lost 0 bases and the V segment lost 3 bases, leaving 13 bases of the junction unmatched. Germline assignment: CDR1 MDHEN and CDR2 SYDVKM. There are 19 residues in the CDR3. The CDR3 loop reads CASSLTGTMSSSNTGELFF. As DNA, the CDR3 is TGTGCCAGCAGTTTGACCGGGACTATGAGCTCGTCGAACACCGGGGAGCTGTTTTTT.

The CDR3 spells CASSLGGLKTQYF. CDR3 nucleotides: TGTGCCAGCAGCTTAGGAGGGTTAAAGACCCAGTACTTC. The chain has TRBV7-6 and TRBJ2-5, with D maybe TRBD2 (5 bases). The V end lost 1 base, the J end lost 6 bases, and 9 bases lay between the germline ends. The CDR3 is 13 amino acids. Germline CDR1 and CDR2: SGHVS and FNYEAQ.

The chain has TRBV5-6 and TRBJ1-2; 8 bases map to TRBD1. The ends lost 4 bases at V and 4 bases at J; junction bases unmatched: 6. Germline-derived CDR1 and CDR2 are SGHDT and YYEEEE. The CDR3 runs 14 residues. CDR3 sequence: CASSADRGSYGYTF. The CDR3 bases are TGTGCCAGCAGCGCTGACAGGGGAAGCTATGGCTACACCTTC.

The chain uses TRBV5-1 and TRBJ2-5, with 8 bases aligning to TRBD2. J was trimmed by 5 bases and V by 4 bases; bases with no gene match: 7. Per germline, CDR1 SGHRS and CDR2 YFSETQ. This CDR3 comprises 14 residues. The CDR3 region has the DNA TGCGCCAGCAGCACCCAAGCGGGAGCGGAGACCCAGTACTTC. Translated, it gives CASSTQAGAETQYF.

This clone was seen only once. The rearrangement uses TRBV9 and TRBJ2-1; 9 nucleotides match TRBD2. CDR3 length equals 15 residues. Germline lookup yields CDR1 SGDLS and CDR2 YYNGEE. The J segment lost 5 bases and the V segment lost 3 bases, leaving 6 bases of the junction unmatched. Written as DNA, the CDR3 is TGTGCCAGCAGCGAACGGACTAGCGTCAACAATGAGCAGTTCTTC. Its protein is CASSERTSVNNEQFF.

This chain uses TRBV5-1 with TRBJ2-3, with TRBD1 matching 9 bases. Germline CDR1 is SGHRS and CDR2 is YFSETQ. CDR3 length: 14 amino acids. The V gene end was trimmed by 4 bases and the J gene end by 5 bases; junction bases not matched to a gene: 5. CDR3 loop: CASSLGQGQDTQYF. CDR3 DNA sequence: TGCGCCAGCAGCCTGGGACAGGGCCAAGATACGCAGTATTTT. Combining the CDR3 with reference TRBV5-1 and TRBJ2-3 gives the whole variable domain KAGVTQTPRYLIKTRGQQVTLSCSPISGHRSVSWYQQTPGQGLQFLFEYFSETQRNKGNFPGRFSGRQFSNSRSEMNVSTLELGDSALYLCASSLGQGQDTQYFGPGTRLTVL.

This chain uses TRBV5-1 with TRBJ2-3; 8 bases align to TRBD1. The CDR3 sequence is 15 residues long. CDR1 is SGHRS, CDR2 YFSETQ, per germline. The V gene end was trimmed by 5 bases and the J gene end by 0 bases; junction bases not matched to a gene: 5. The CDR3 region has the DNA TGCGCCAGCAGTCGACAGGGGCATAGCACAGATACGCAGTATTTT. Protein product: CASSRQGHSTDTQYF.

The V and J genes are TRBV5-1 and TRBJ2-6; no clear D. Trimming shortened V by 1 base and J by 0 bases, and 11 bases separated the two germline ends. Germline V lookup: CDR1 SGHRS, CDR2 YFSETQ. The CDR3 spans 17 residues. CDR3 nucleotides: TGCGCCAGCAGCTTGCCACAGACGAACTCTGGGGCCAACGTCCTGACTTTC. Its translation: CASSLPQTNSGANVLTF.

The chain recombines TRBV6-5 with TRBJ1-2; D possibly corresponds to TRBD1 (5 bases). The length of the CDR3 is 15 residues. Germline V gives CDR1 MNHEY, CDR2 SVGAGI. V was clipped by 7 bases and J by 7 bases, with 22 bases between them. The CDR3 loop is CASIEHREGARGYTF. DNA of the CDR3: TGTGCCAGCATCGAACATAGGGAAGGGGCCCGTGGCTACACCTTC.

The rearrangement uses TRBV29-1 and TRBJ2-5; TRBD1 matches 8 bases. This CDR3 spans 14 amino acids. V shed 1 base and J 5 bases; nucleotides not matched to a gene: 6. Germline CDR1 and CDR2: SQVTM and ANQGSEA. The CDR3 region is CSVEGRGRWETQYF. The CDR3 nucleotides are TGCAGCGTTGAAGGCAGGGGGCGATGGGAGACCCAGTACTTC. The complete variable domain, with remaining parts taken from reference TRBV29-1 and TRBJ2-5, reads SAVISQKPSRDICQRGTSLTIQCQVDSQVTMMFWYRQQPGQSLTLIATANQGSEATYESGFVIDKFPISRPNLTFSTLTVSNMSPEDSSIYLCSVEGRGRWETQYFGPGTRLLVL.

CDR3 coding DNA: TGTGCCAGCAGTTTATGGCGGACTAGCAGGGAGACCCAGTACTTC. Protein: CASSLWRTSRETQYF. This chain uses TRBV27 with TRBJ2-5; 8 bases are shared with TRBD2. Trimming took 1 base from V and 5 from J; bases not matched to a gene: 6. Germline V CDR1 and CDR2: MNHEY, SMNVEV (reference sequence). The CDR3 covers 15 residues.

This clone has only one observation. The rearrangement joins TRBV2 to TRBJ1-2; a weak D match, TRBD1 (6 bases). V gave up 1 base and J gave up 7 bases, with 13 bases separating them. The CDR3 covers 14 residues. Germline CDR1 reads SNHLY; CDR2 reads FYNNEI. The CDR3 coding sequence is TGTGCCAGCAGTGAAGTTACAGGGAATTTTGGCTACACCTTC. This encodes CASSEVTGNFGYTF. Based on the CDR3 plus reference TRBV2 and TRBJ1-2, the full variable domain is EPEVTQTPSHQVTQMGQEVILRCVPISNHLYFYWYRQILGQKVEFLVSFYNNEISEKSEIFDDQFSVERPDGSNFTLKIRSTKLEDSAMYFCASSEVTGNFGYTFGSGTRLTVV.

This chain joins TRBV30 and TRBJ2-5; TRBD1 matches at 7 bases. The CDR3 has 19 amino acids. Germline CDR1 and CDR2: GTSNPN and SVGIG (reference sequence). V lost 2 bases, J lost 7 bases, and 25 bases stayed unmatched. The CDR3 region is CAWSLGQLRDRAVSATQYF. CDR3 DNA sequence: TGTGCCTGGAGTCTAGGACAGCTCCGGGACAGAGCGGTCTCGGCGACCCAGTACTTC. Full variable domain (outside the CDR3, taken from reference TRBV30 and TRBJ2-5): SQTIHQWPATLVQPVGSPLSLECTVEGTSNPNLYWYRQAAGRGLQLLFYSVGIGQISSEVPQNLSASRPQDRQFILSSKKLLLSDSGFYLCAWSLGQLRDRAVSATQYFGPGTRLLVL.

The chain combines TRBV5-1 with TRBJ1-1, with 7 positions matching TRBD1. The trim removed 2 bases at V and 2 bases at J, leaving 3 bases unmatched. The length of the CDR3 is 14 residues. Germline values: CDR1 SGHRS, CDR2 YFSETQ. The CDR3 nucleotides read TGCGCCAGCAGCTTCGGACAGGACAACACTGAAGCTTTCTTT. Its protein product is CASSFGQDNTEAFF. The full variable domain, completed using reference TRBV5-1 and TRBJ1-1, is KAGVTQTPRYLIKTRGQQVTLSCSPISGHRSVSWYQQTPGQGLQFLFEYFSETQRNKGNFPGRFSGRQFSNSRSEMNVSTLELGDSALYLCASSFGQDNTEAFFGQGTRLTVV.